The next 10 T cell receptor beta chains were all read from a single sample in a study of early T cells in non-severe SARS-CoV-2 infection. TCRdb fed the 5' RACE reads into MiXCR, producing one record per CDR3 protein. The sample carries tens of thousands of distinct CDR3 sequences, more than 6.5% recorded once. The specimen comprised whole blood, sampled at baseline. These receptors came from an adult who was a healthcare worker with PCR-confirmed SARS-CoV-2 infection or an uninfected control (not recorded which).

This clonotype was recorded at least ten times. The chain uses TRBV7-9 and TRBJ2-7; 12 bases are shared with TRBD2. The V and J ends lost 2 bases and 5 bases, in that order; junction bases with no gene match: 7. CDR1 SEHNR and CDR2 FQNEAQ come from the germline V gene (reference sequence). This CDR3 spans 16 amino acids. The CDR3 nucleotides read TGTGCCAGCAGCTTACTAGCGGGGGGGCTTTTCCACGAGCAGTACTTC. Its translation is CASSLLAGGLFHEQYF.

This clonotype was detected ten times or more. The gene calls are TRBV6-6 and TRBJ2-2; 8 nucleotides align to TRBD1. From germline, CDR1 is MNHNY and CDR2 SVGAGI (reference sequence). There are 16 residues in the CDR3. Germline trimming cut 7 bases from V and 6 bases from J; bases unmatched to any gene: 13. CDR3 in DNA: TGTGCCAGCATGTCCGGACAGGGCGGAGGGGCCGGGGAGCTGTTTTTT. Protein: CASMSGQGGGAGELFF.

This clonotype was seen only a few times. The chain uses TRBV20-1 and TRBJ2-7; TRBD1 aligns across 9 bases. The germline gives CDR1 DFQATT, CDR2 SNEGSKA (reference sequence). The CDR3 runs to 13 residues. With V trimmed by 5 bases and J by 4 bases, 6 bases remained unmatched. CDR3 DNA sequence: TGCAGTGCTGAACCGGGACAGGGTTACGAGCAGTACTTC. Translated, it gives CSAEPGQGYEQYF.

This clonotype was recorded at least ten times. V gene TRBV15 combines with J gene TRBJ2-2; D could derive from TRBD1 or TRBD2 (6 bases each). Germline-derived CDR1 and CDR2 are LNHNV and YYDKDF (reference sequence). V gave up 0 bases and J gave up 7 bases, with 15 bases separating them. The CDR3 runs 16 residues. CDR3 coding DNA: TGTGCCACCAGCAGAGAGCCGGGGGCTGGGATCGGGGAGCTGTTTTTT. Residues: CATSREPGAGIGELFF.

In this sample, this clonotype turned up a few times. J is TRBJ1-1 and V is TRBV12-3 or TRBV12-4; 7 bases fit TRBD1. Germline trimming cut 6 bases from V and 10 bases from J; bases unmatched to any gene: 8. This CDR3 contains 12 residues. The CDR3 loop is CASRPTGVGAFF. For the CDR3, the DNA is TGTGCCAGCAGGCCCACAGGGGTCGGAGCTTTCTTT.

The chain couples TRBV7-9 to TRBJ2-3; D possibly matches TRBD1 or TRBD2 (6 bases each). The CDR3 totals 15 residues. Trimming stripped 5 bases from V and 2 bases from J, with 14 bases between. Germline CDR1 is SEHNR and CDR2 is FQNEAQ (reference sequence). The DNA for the CDR3 is TGTGCCAGCAGCCGCATCACGGGGGCCACAGATACGCAGTATTTT. Translated, it gives CASSRITGATDTQYF.

Only a few counts were recorded for this clonotype. The J gene is TRBJ1-6, the V gene TRBV30, with D perhaps matching TRBD1 (5 bases). The germline gives CDR1 GTSNPN, CDR2 SVGIG (reference sequence). This CDR3 is built from 15 residues. V lost 2 bases to trimming and J lost 3 bases, with 11 bases between them. CDR3 amino acids: CAWSSNRLYNSPLHF. CDR3 DNA: TGTGCCTGGAGTAGTAACAGGCTCTATAATTCACCCCTCCACTTT. The full variable domain, with the rest looked up from reference TRBV30 and TRBJ1-6, is SQTIHQWPATLVQPVGSPLSLECTVEGTSNPNLYWYRQAAGRGLQLLFYSVGIGQISSEVPQNLSASRPQDRQFILSSKKLLLSDSGFYLCAWSSNRLYNSPLHFGNGTRLTVT.

There are many counts of this clonotype. J is TRBJ2-3 and V is TRBV6-4; possibly TRBD1 for D (5 bases). Germline CDR1 MRHNA, CDR2 SNTAGT. V was clipped by 0 bases and J by 1 base, with 8 bases between them. CDR3 length equals 15 residues. The CDR3 is CASSDSSRGTDTQYF. The CDR3 nucleotides read TGTGCCAGCAGTGACTCGAGCAGGGGCACAGATACGCAGTATTTT.

At least ten counts were recorded for this clonotype. The CDR3 DNA sequence: TGCGCCAGCAGCTTCACCGGGATCCGATCCTACGAGCAGTACTTC. It encodes CASSFTGIRSYEQYF. The chain carries TRBV5-1 and TRBJ2-7; the D gene is possibly TRBD2 (5 bases). The CDR3 contains 15 residues. The V and J ends lost 2 bases and 1 base respectively, with 13 bases between them. Germline V gene sequence: CDR1 SGHRS, CDR2 YFSETQ.

This clonotype showed up many times. This chain links TRBV10-1 with TRBJ1-1; D gene uncertain. In germline, CDR1 is WNHNN, CDR2 SYGVQD (reference sequence). The ends were cut back, 8 bases at V and 1 base at J, with 17 bases in the middle. This CDR3 contains 15 residues. The CDR3 coding sequence is TGCGCCAGCTCAGCTTACGCACGGGGGAACACTGAAGCTTTCTTT. The encoded protein is CASSAYARGNTEAFF.